The 15 T cell receptor beta chains in this list originate from one sample, sequenced in a study of T-cell memory formation after mild COVID-19. Each CDR3 protein is one row after TCRdb ran MiXCR on the 5' RACE reads. The repertoire consists of around 340,000 distinct CDR3 sequences, with about 15% occurring once and the leading ten covering approximately 20%. The sequenced sample consisted of PBMCs or a T cell subset sorted from them (not recorded which). The receptors here all came from a man younger than 35 who had mild COVID-19 (a few samples of this study predate the infection). Cell type and time point are not known.

This clonotype was counted only a few times. The V call is TRBV5-1, the J call TRBJ1-1, with D hard to call. Germline assignment: CDR1 SGHRS and CDR2 YFSETQ. The CDR3 contains 14 residues. V lost 5 bases, J lost 1 base, and 12 bases lay in between. The CDR3 sequence: CASSYDGWNTEAFF. The CDR3 nucleotides are TGCGCCAGCAGTTATGACGGATGGAACACTGAAGCTTTCTTT.

This clonotype was picked up a small number of times. The chain employs TRBV24-1 and TRBJ1-2, with a weak D call TRBD1 (6 bases). The germline CDR1 and CDR2 sequences are KGHDR and SFDVKD. The CDR3 consists of 15 residues. Deletions cut 4 bases from V and 4 bases from J, with 15 bases between. CDR3 in amino acids: CATSDPAGEIYGYTF. DNA of the CDR3: TGTGCCACCAGTGACCCGGCAGGGGAGATCTATGGCTACACCTTC.

The CDR3 here is CAISESNSGVGNEQFF. CDR3 DNA sequence: TGTGCCATCAGTGAGTCGAATAGCGGGGTAGGCAATGAGCAGTTCTTC. V is TRBV10-3 and J is TRBJ2-1, with TRBD2 matching over 8 bases. The CDR3 is 16 residues long. V was pared by 0 bases and J by 6 bases, with 7 bases of the junction left unmatched. Per the germline V gene, CDR1 is ENHRY and CDR2 is SYGVKD.

This clonotype has just a few counts. The gene calls are TRBV3-1 and TRBJ2-7; D not resolved. The ends were cut back, 0 bases at V and 0 bases at J, with 6 bases in the middle. Germline V gene sequence: CDR1 LGHDT, CDR2 YNNKEL (reference sequence). This CDR3 is built from 14 residues. The CDR3 protein is CASSQDTSSYEQYV. For the CDR3, the DNA is TGTGCCAGCAGCCAAGATACGAGCTCCTACGAGCAGTACGTC.

The V call is TRBV7-3, the J call TRBJ2-2; 16 bases match TRBD2. V dropped 5 bases and J dropped 9; count of bases not matched to a gene: 6. Germline V gives CDR1 SGHTA, CDR2 FQGTGA. The CDR3 contains 16 residues. Here the CDR3 reads CASSPGTSGGARELFF. The DNA of the CDR3 is TGTGCCAGCAGCCCCGGGACTAGCGGGGGGGCGAGGGAGCTGTTTTTT.

This chain links TRBV7-9 with TRBJ2-1; D gene uncertain. Per the germline V gene, CDR1 is SEHNR and CDR2 is FQNEAQ (reference sequence). With 4 bases removed from V and 9 bases from J, the gap between germline ends came to 7 bases. The CDR3 is 11 residues long. CDR3 coding DNA: TGTGCCAGCAGCTCATCGGGTGAGCAGTTCTTC. Translated, it gives CASSSSGEQFF.

This clonotype was seen at least ten times. This sequence joins TRBV5-1 and TRBJ2-7, with TRBD2 matching 7 bases. CDR1 and CDR2 (germline): SGHRS, YFSETQ. This CDR3 contains 15 residues. V trimming: 0 bases; J trimming: 0 bases; junction bases outside the gene matches: 3. The CDR3 coding sequence is TGCGCCAGCAGCTTGGCACCGGGGGGCTCCTACGAGCAGTACTTC. Protein: CASSLAPGGSYEQYF.

This clonotype was recorded a few times. The genes are TRBV27 and TRBJ1-1, with 9 bases identical to TRBD1. J was trimmed by 0 bases and V by 3 bases; bases with no gene match: 2. The V gene's germline CDR1 is MNHEY and CDR2 SMNVEV (reference sequence). The CDR3 runs 15 residues. The DNA for the CDR3 is TGTGCCAGCAGTTTCCGGGACAGGGTGAACACTGAAGCTTTCTTT. This sequence encodes CASSFRDRVNTEAFF.

The table lists this clonotype with a few counts. V is TRBV20-1 and J is TRBJ2-2; D is possibly TRBD2 (5 bases). Germline V gene sequence: CDR1 DFQATT, CDR2 SNEGSKA (reference sequence). CDR3 size: 14 residues. V was cut by 4 bases and J by 1 base, with 10 bases left in between. In DNA form, the CDR3 reads TGCAGTGCTACGCGGGTCATGAACACCGGGGAGCTGTTTTTT. Its protein product is CSATRVMNTGELFF.

The chain uses TRBV4-1 and TRBJ1-5, with a possible D match to TRBD1 (5 bases). The V gene lost 4 bases and the J gene lost 5 bases, with 12 bases spanning the gap. Germline V gene lookup returns CDR1 MGHRA and CDR2 YSYEKL. The CDR3 is made up of 14 amino acids. CDR3 nucleotide sequence: TGCGCCAGCAGCCTTGGCGGGGGGTATCAGCCCCAGCATTTT. As protein: CASSLGGGYQPQHF.

This clonotype occurred a few times. This chain joins TRBV5-1 and TRBJ2-7; no clear D. Deletions cut 3 bases from V and 3 bases from J, with 10 bases between. The germline V gene encodes CDR1 SGHRS and CDR2 YFSETQ. The CDR3 spans 13 residues. The chain's CDR3 is CASSSESLYEQYF. The CDR3 nucleotides read TGCGCCAGCAGCTCGGAATCCCTCTACGAGCAGTACTTC.

This clonotype was counted many times. This chain uses TRBV10-3 with TRBJ2-5; no clear D gene. CDR1 is ENHRY, CDR2 SYGVKD, per germline. CDR3 length: 13 residues. The germline V and J ends were trimmed by 2 bases and 5 bases, with 9 bases remaining between them. CDR3: CAISEPSRETQYF. Here the CDR3 DNA reads TGTGCCATCAGTGAGCCGTCGAGGGAGACCCAGTACTTC.

This clonotype was recorded a few times. This chain links TRBV5-1 with TRBJ1-2; 9 bases agree with TRBD1. The CDR3 spans 15 residues. CDR1 and CDR2 (germline): SGHRS, YFSETQ. The junction had 4 bases not matched to a gene; V was cut back by 1 base and J by 3 bases. The CDR3 DNA reads TGCGCCAGCAGCTTGCAGGGACAGGGTGACTATGGCTACACCTTC. Translated: CASSLQGQGDYGYTF.

This clonotype has a handful of counts. V usage is TRBV9 and J usage is TRBJ1-4; possibly TRBD1 for D (6 bases). Germline values: CDR1 SGDLS, CDR2 YYNGEE. CDR3 length: 14 amino acids. V was trimmed by 3 bases and J by 8 bases, leaving 14 bases between them. CDR3 DNA: TGTGCCAGCAGCGACGTTCCGAGGGGGGAAAAACTGTTTTTT. Translated: CASSDVPRGEKLFF.

The chain employs TRBV4-1 and TRBJ1-2; no firm D call. The CDR3 has 14 amino acids. V was cut by 1 base and J by 3 bases, with 9 bases left in between. The germline V gene has CDR1 MGHRA and CDR2 YSYEKL. DNA for the CDR3: TGCGCCAGCAGCCAAGCATCAGACCACTATGGCTACACCTTC. Translating gives CASSQASDHYGYTF.